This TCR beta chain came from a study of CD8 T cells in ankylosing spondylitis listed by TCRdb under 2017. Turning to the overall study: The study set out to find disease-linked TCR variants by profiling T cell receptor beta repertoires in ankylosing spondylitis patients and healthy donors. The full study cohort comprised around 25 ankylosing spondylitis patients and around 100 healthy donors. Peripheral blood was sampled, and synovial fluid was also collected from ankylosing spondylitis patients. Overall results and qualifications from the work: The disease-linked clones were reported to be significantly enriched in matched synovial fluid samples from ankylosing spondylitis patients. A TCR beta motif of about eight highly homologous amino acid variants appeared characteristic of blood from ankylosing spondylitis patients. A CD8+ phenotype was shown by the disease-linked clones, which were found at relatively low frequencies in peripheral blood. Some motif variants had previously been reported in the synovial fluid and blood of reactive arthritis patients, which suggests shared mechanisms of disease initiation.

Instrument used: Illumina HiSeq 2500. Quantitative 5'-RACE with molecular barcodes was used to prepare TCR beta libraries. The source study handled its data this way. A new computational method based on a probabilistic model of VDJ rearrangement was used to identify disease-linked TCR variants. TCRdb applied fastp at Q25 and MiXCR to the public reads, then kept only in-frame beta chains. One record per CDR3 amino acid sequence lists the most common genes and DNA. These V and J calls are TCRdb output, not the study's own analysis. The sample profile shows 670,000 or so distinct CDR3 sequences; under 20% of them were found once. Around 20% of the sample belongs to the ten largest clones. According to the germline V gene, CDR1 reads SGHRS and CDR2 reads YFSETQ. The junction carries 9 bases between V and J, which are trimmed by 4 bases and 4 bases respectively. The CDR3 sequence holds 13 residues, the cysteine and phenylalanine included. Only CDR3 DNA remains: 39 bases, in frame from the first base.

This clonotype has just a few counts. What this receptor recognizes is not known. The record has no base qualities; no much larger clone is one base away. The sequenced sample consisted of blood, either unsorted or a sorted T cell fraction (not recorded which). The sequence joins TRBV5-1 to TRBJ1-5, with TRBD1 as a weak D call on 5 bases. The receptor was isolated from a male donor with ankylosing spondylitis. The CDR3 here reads CASSRDLNQPQHF. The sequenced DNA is TGCGCCAGCAGCCGGGACCTAAATCAGCCCCAGCATTTT.